This TCR beta chain was identified in a study of blood T cell repertoires in COVID-19. Germline values: CDR1 ENHRY, CDR2 SYGVKD. The length of the CDR3 is 14 residues. Trimming took 10 bases from V and 5 from J, leaving 20 bases between them. Generated by immunoSEQ multiplex PCR, the TCRdb table keeps only in-frame clones and is missing some. The table records approximately 230,000 clones, roughly 90% of them present only once. This clone was recorded only once. The receptor was isolated from a woman aged 25 to 39 who had recovered from COVID-19. V is TRBV10-3 and J is TRBJ2-5; D might be TRBD2 (6 bases). Input material: PBMCs or T cells enriched from blood (not recorded which). The DNA for the CDR3 is TGTGCCAACCCCCGGAGGGTAACTGAGGAGACCCAGTACTTC. This sequence encodes CANPRRVTEETQYF.